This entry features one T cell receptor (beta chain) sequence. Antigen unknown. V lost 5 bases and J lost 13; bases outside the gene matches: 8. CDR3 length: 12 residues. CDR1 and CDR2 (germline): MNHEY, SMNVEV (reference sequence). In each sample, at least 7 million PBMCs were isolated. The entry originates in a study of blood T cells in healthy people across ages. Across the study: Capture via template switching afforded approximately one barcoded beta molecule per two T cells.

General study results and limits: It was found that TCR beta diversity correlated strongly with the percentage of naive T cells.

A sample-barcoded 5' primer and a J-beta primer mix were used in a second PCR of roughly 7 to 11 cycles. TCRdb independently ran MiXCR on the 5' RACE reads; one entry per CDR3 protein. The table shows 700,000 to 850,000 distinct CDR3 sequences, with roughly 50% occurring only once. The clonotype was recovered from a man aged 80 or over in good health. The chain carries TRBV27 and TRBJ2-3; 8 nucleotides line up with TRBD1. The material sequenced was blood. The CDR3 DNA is TGTGCCAGCAGTCCAGGGGGCAGGGCGGAGTATTTT. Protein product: CASSPGGRAEYF.